The present entry profiles one T cell receptor (beta chain) with its context. Antigen unknown. Each CDR3 protein is one row after TCRdb ran MiXCR on the RT-PCR reads. The sample lists about 780,000 distinct CDR3 sequences; roughly 18% were seen once. The germline V and J ends were trimmed by 10 bases and 5 bases, with 17 bases remaining between them. The CDR3 has 14 residues. The germline CDR1 and CDR2 sequences are MNHNS and SASEGT. This record comes from a study of response to subunit inactivated influenza vaccine. Regarding the study as a whole: Only a handful of new T cells, the authors suggested, are recruited with each seasonal influenza vaccination.

The V gene is TRBV6-1, the J gene TRBJ2-2, with D possibly matching TRBD1 (6 bases). The source of this sequence is a man aged 50 to 59 who received an inactivated influenza vaccine. The sequencing used PBMCs from blood, collected about 5 days after vaccination. CDR3 sequence (DNA): TGTGCCACGAGGGCACAGGGCGCTACCGGGGAGCTGTTTTTT. Amino acids: CATRAQGATGELFF.